This T cell receptor beta chain derives from a study of T cells in Graves' hyperthyroidism and ophthalmopathy. Clinical Activity Scores of at least 3, NOSPECS grades of at least 4 and durations under 3 months characterized ophthalmopathy patients. Exclusion of patients followed from uncontrolled infection, other autoimmune disease, pregnancy or lactation. More than 9.5 ml fresh peripheral blood yielded the PBMCs. Study-level results: Onset of ophthalmopathy came a median roughly 6.4 months after the model predicted it.

The CDR3 spans 15 residues. Trimming cost V 3 bases and J 6 bases; bases outside gene matches: 5. The germline V gene encodes CDR1 KGHDR and CDR2 SFDVKD. What was amplified from RNA transcripts were TCR beta CDR3 regions. HTBI primers were the set used in a first-round RT-PCR of the TCR CDR3. TCRdb re-called the multiplex PCR reads with MiXCR, one entry per CDR3 protein. The sample lists 600,000 or so distinct CDR3 sequences, about 14% seen once, with roughly 7.1% in the top ten. This clonotype was observed many times. Its specificity is not known. The sample comprised blood. V is TRBV24-1 and J is TRBJ2-1, with 9 bases fitting TRBD1. This TCR was sampled from a young woman with Graves' ophthalmopathy. CDR3 protein: CATSDPGTGINEQFF. The CDR3 DNA reads as TGTGCCACCAGTGATCCTGGGACAGGGATCAATGAGCAGTTCTTC.